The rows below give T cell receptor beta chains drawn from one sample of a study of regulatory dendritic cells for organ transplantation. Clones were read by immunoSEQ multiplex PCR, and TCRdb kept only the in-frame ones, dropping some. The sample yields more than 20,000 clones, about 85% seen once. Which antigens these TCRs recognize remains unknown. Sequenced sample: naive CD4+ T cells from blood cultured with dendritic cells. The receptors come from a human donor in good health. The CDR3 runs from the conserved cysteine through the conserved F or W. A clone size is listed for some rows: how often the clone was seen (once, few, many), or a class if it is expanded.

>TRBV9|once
CASSVDPGGATEAFF
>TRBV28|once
CASSLERGLYEQYF
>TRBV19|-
CASSIPGGTSTDTQYF
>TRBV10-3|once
CAISEYGQGDVEAFF
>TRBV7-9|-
CASSTTGGPYEQYF
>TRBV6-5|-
CASRGRLMNTEAFF
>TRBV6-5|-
CASSYRTDYGYTF
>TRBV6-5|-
CASRREAGGDYEQYF
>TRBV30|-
CAWSFPDSMNTEAFF
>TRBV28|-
CASSHFALVRGPQGDGYTF
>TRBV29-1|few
CSVTGTGELFF
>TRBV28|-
CASSPSDRPKEQYF
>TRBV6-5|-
CASSGQGPDTQYF
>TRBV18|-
CASSLLLQVTEETQYF
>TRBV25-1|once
CASSEAGGGTDTQYF
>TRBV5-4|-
CASSLDGRPNYGYTF
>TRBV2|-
CASSDGGPGQENTEAFF
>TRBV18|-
CASSPDRGLISEKLFF
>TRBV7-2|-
CASSLEANQPQHF
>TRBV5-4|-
CASSSGGLSMNTEAFF
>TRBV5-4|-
CASSLVGYEQYF
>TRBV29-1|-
CSAAEGASSGNTIYF
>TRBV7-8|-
CASSQTLLRSSYNEQFF
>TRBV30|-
CAWSFSSGGNYEQYF
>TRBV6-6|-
CASTRDRGATYEQYF
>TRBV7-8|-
CASSLFTGQGIQPQHF
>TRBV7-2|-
CASSLAGNTIYF
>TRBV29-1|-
CSGSGGSNTIYF
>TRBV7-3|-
CASSPSGTSTDTQYF
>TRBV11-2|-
CASSLQTGPLYGYTF
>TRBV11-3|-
CASSLDGDGETQYF
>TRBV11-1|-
CASSLPGTGGGKLFF
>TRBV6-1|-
CASRQGSKSQYF
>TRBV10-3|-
CAISESKPGQFSYEQYF
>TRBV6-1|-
CASSERGQSEAFF
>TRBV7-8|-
CASGRQSPYNEQFF
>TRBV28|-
CASYRQGHEQFF
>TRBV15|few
CATSRDLPATGRNYGYTF
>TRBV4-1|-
CASSQGLAGATFTTGTDTQYF
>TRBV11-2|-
CASSLPRNTEAFF
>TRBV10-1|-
CASSESPAGGIHEQYF